This T cell receptor (beta chain) was captured in a study of cytomegalovirus exposure and HLA in healthy donors (dated by TCRdb to 2017 to 2019). As for the study more broadly: An earlier analysis of several hundred of the donors reported 250 to 300 Gb of sequence data and some 100 million unique TCR beta sequences from approximately 180 million T cells. An early release that covered some 640 HLA-typed donors contained around 300 gigabases of sequencing data and about 84 million unique TCR sequences. Of the roughly 400 genotyped donors, over 70% fell in the genetic ancestry cluster associated with self-reported Caucasian donors. The study was designed to test whether signatures of past pathogen exposure could be identified by cataloging public T cell receptors. The study profiled the T cell repertoires of some 610 subjects by immunosequencing and related them to cytomegalovirus serostatus. A separate validation cohort of approximately 130 different subjects was used in addition to the roughly 700-subject first cohort. The study combined high-throughput TCR immunosequencing, statistical association of individual TCRs with disease status, and machine learning to predict cytomegalovirus infection status. To study patterns of TCR occurrence, a later analysis re-analyzed previously published TCR beta repertoires from several hundred donors and added high-resolution HLA genotyping. Rather than drawing on any new phenotypic data, the later analysis identified candidate immune exposures from TCR beta sequences and the way those sequences occurred across donors. To decide whether each TCR beta V gene segment behaved as functional or pseudogenic, an earlier analysis of fewer than 750 of the donors relied on high-throughput TCR beta sequencing. Alongside the repertoire data, information on donor age, sex, ethnicity and CMV serostatus was compiled. A later genetic analysis used genome-wide SNP genotypes for about 65% of the roughly 700 donors, treating that subset as a discovery cohort. Every repertoire in the discovery cohort had been generated on one and the same sequencing platform. HLA typing covered class I and class II loci at four-digit resolution. The number of typed donors differed by locus: about 620-640 for A, B, C, DRB1 and DQB1; about 520 for DQA1; some 610 for DPA1; and 400 to 480 for DPB1. Four or five DR-DQ haplotypes were handled as single units for association and clustering because linkage in the cohort was strong. On average, 235,054 unique TCR beta nucleotide sequences were sequenced per donor among a few hundred genotyped donors of the cohort, with roughly 18% of those sequences being non-productive.

CDR1 and CDR2 are drawn from the germline V gene (reference sequence): MNHNY, SVGAGI. Counted from cysteine to phenylalanine, this CDR3 has 14 amino acids. Only the CDR3 part of the read is kept: 42 bases, read in frame from the first base. V is reduced by 6 bases and J by 4 bases, leaving a spacing of 15 bases between them. The library was produced with the immunoSEQ multiplex PCR assay. A mixture of 60 forward primers for TCR Vbeta segments and 13 reverse primers for TCR Jbeta segments was used in the multiplex PCR. The CDR3 region of rearranged TCR beta genes was amplified from genomic DNA with a multiplex PCR assay. Amplified TCR beta libraries were sequenced as 87-base-pair reads on the Illumina HiSeq System. In the authors' own workflow: A later analysis tallied 70 million to 100 million unique TCR beta chains across the 666 repertoires, and approximately 12 million of those chains were shared by two or more donors. Raw reads were error-corrected and collapsed into unique sequences by a nearest-neighbor algorithm in which closely related sequences were merged to remove PCR and sequencing errors. Alignment of CDR3 sequences to IMGT reference sequences was used to assign V, D and J gene segments. For a sequence to be retained, at least a six-nucleotide match to both a V gene segment and a J gene segment was required. A rearrangement counted as productive if the CDR3 had no stop codons and remained in frame with V and J, and every other rearrangement counted as non-productive. CDR3 was defined by IMGT convention, running from the second conserved V-encoded cysteine to the conserved J-encoded phenylalanine. Sequences without an unambiguous match to a single V gene segment were excluded from the earlier analysis of approximately 560 of the donors. An earlier analysis of 450 to 650 of the donors called V segments functional above 56.7% productive rearrangements and segregating when the between-donor standard deviation exceeded 5%. A statistical classification framework was built to diagnose cytomegalovirus status from the catalog of TCR beta chain sequences. In a later analysis, TCR nucleotide sequences were compared against IMGT/GENE-DB human TR gene sequences so that V and J genes could be assigned. In a later analysis, CDR3 sequences and most-parsimonious VDJ recombination scenarios were assigned using the TCRdist pipeline. In a later analysis, each TCR beta chain was defined by its CDR3 amino acid sequence together with its V-gene family, and reads lacking a unique V-gene family were excluded. To address suspected cross-contamination and a sequencing artifact, a later analysis removed a few hundred highly shared, low-generation-probability nucleotide sequences. In a later analysis, a clonal expansion index for each public chain was calculated from normalized within-repertoire ranks of inferred template counts. A later analysis computed generation probabilities with a VDJ recombination model fitted to out-of-frame rearrangements, and checked the results against IGoR. Hypergeometric tests were used in a later analysis to score TCR-TCR, TCR-HLA and TCR-CMV co-occurrence, with a repertoire-size bias correction applied to the TCR pairs. To estimate false discovery rates, a later analysis permuted the HLA or CMV assignments 20 times. A later analysis grouped co-occurring TCRs with DBSCAN, adding TCRdist sequence similarity when clustering within HLA-allele-positive subsets. For co-occurrence clustering, repertoires with fewer than 30,000 or more than 120,000 public chains were excluded, along with roughly 5 repertoires with anomalous nucleotide sharing. TCRdb limited this immuneACCESS table to in-frame rearrangements with V and J called. A share of clones is missing; checked studies link under half to unresolved V genes, and the rest is unexplained. Clone size and V and J calls were adopted from that table, with D and trimming inferred from the DNA. For this sample the table gives some 150,000 clones, of which 60% to 85% were detected only once. The ten largest make up 1.3% to 1.5% of the sample.

The cohort consisted of 666 healthy bone marrow donors. Cohort members were all nominally healthy when sampled, although unrecorded immune exposures were likely present. The donor was CMV seronegative and was included in the group of 352 seronegative cohort members. A peripheral blood sample was provided by each donor, and peripheral blood mononuclear cells were used for TCR beta sequencing. Genomic DNA was extracted from the blood cell samples with the Qiagen DNeasy Blood Extraction Kit. About this clone itself: Its antigen is currently not known. Base qualities are not at hand, and no much larger clone is one base apart.

General conclusions and limits of the study: According to the authors, the approach could potentially be generalized to other disease states and immunological phenotypes. According to a later analysis, most CMV-associated TCR beta chains appeared to be HLA-restricted, and the HLA associations seemed to be driven largely by CMV exposure. In a later analysis, TCR association rates were found to vary across HLA loci, with the most associated TCRs seen for DRB1 alleles and the fewest for HLA-C alleles. A further reported finding was that TCR beta sequences accurately predicted the HLA-A and HLA-B alleles for most subjects in the first cohort. This cohort had only TCR beta chains sequenced, and the lack of alpha or paired-chain data limited which features could be detected. In vitro tests confirmed that three of the cytomegalovirus-associated TCR beta chains recognize cytomegalovirus antigens. In both the original and validation cohorts, the classifier was reported to diagnose cytomegalovirus status with high specificity and sensitivity. A cluster of highly shared sequence variants was judged likely to represent a technical artifact of the sequencing pipeline. HLA typing was unavailable for some donors at each locus, so association tests used only the typed subset. Strong co-occurrence of HLA alleles, especially DR and DQ, made assigning TCR associations to individual alleles difficult. In a later analysis, several top co-occurrence clusters were reported to appear linked to parvovirus B19, influenza, CMV and Epstein-Barr virus. In the study, approximately 150 TCR beta chains were listed as associated with cytomegalovirus. Compared with the approximately 670-donor mean, donors in an Asian-associated ancestry cluster had fewer N-insertions in productive TCRs, according to a later genetic analysis. Because counts were too low, seventeen rarely observed V segments, including chromosome 9 orphons, were excluded from the earlier analysis of about 500 of the donors. Immune exposure information for the cohort was limited to CMV serostatus. Because the 87-base-pair reads could not distinguish some IMGT-functional V segments, including TRBV6-2 and TRBV6-3, those segments were excluded. Sequencing depth was assumed to be roughly uniform across donors in the presence/absence analyses, though that assumption may not hold. Most TCR sequences were seen in very few donors, while some public TCRs were found in many individuals. Compared with equally common non-associated chains, HLA-associated TCR beta chains in a later analysis were more clonally expanded and had lower generation probabilities. In an earlier analysis of approximately 590 of the donors, most TCR beta V segments appeared in productive rearrangements about 87% or about 30% of the time, broadly matching IMGT annotations. Specific HLA alleles were associated with 15,000 to 20,000 TCR beta sequences at a false discovery rate of 0.05 in a later analysis. An association between a missense DCLRE1C variant and V-gene and J-gene trimming of TCR beta chains was found in a later genetic analysis and replicated in an independent cohort. Linkage disequilibrium might explain the correlated functional status among segregating V segments, but an unknown experimental factor could not be ruled out.

This receptor was taken from a woman aged 40 to 50 in good health and CMV-seronegative. Source material: PBMCs. The sequence joins TRBV6-6 to TRBJ2-5; D gene: possibly TRBD2, on 5 matching bases. The sequence in DNA is TGTGCCAGCAGCCGGACTCATAAAGGAGAGACCCAGTACTTC. Protein translation: CASSRTHKGETQYF.